Below, 24 T cell receptor beta chains from the same sample are listed, as sequenced in a study of CD8 T cells in ankylosing spondylitis. Overall study results and limits: Within ankylosing spondylitis blood, a TCR beta motif made up of several highly homologous variants appeared to be characteristic.

TCRdb analysed the 5' RACE reads with MiXCR anew, one entry per CDR3 protein. This sample has about 840,000 distinct CDR3 sequences, with approximately 12% found just once. No antigen has been assigned to these receptors. Sequenced material: blood, either unsorted or a sorted T cell fraction (not recorded which). The receptors were sampled from a male donor with ankylosing spondylitis.

This clonotype has just a few counts. The rearrangement joins TRBV6-2 or TRBV6-3 to TRBJ1-1; possibly TRBD1 for D (5 bases). Germline V gene sequence: CDR1 MNHEY, CDR2 SVGEGT. This CDR3 region has 14 residues. The ends were cut back, 4 bases at V and 2 bases at J, with 11 bases in the middle. In nucleotides, the CDR3 is TGTGCCAGCAGTTTCGGGGGGGATAACACTGAAGCTTTCTTT. This gives the protein CASSFGGDNTEAFF.

The genes are TRBV7-8 and TRBJ2-7, with D possibly called TRBD1 or TRBD2 (6 bases each). Germline CDR1 is SGHVS and CDR2 is FQNEAQ. The CDR3 is 19 residues long. V was shortened by 2 bases and J by 0 bases, with 23 bases between the two germline ends. The CDR3 DNA follows: TGTGCCAGCAGCTTACTGCAGGGGCTCTCGGCGGGATTCTCCTACGAGCAGTACTTC. Its translation: CASSLLQGLSAGFSYEQYF. The full variable domain, its missing parts supplied by reference TRBV7-8 and TRBJ2-7, is GAGVSQSPRYKVAKRGQDVALRCDPISGHVSLFWYQQALGQGPEFLTYFQNEAQLDKSGLPSDRFFAERPEGSVSTLKIQRTQQEDSAVYLCASSLLQGLSAGFSYEQYFGPGTRLTVT.

The genes are TRBV20-1 and TRBJ2-5, with D possibly being TRBD2 (5 bases). Germline V gene data show CDR1 as DFQATT and CDR2 as SNEGSKA (reference sequence). V was clipped by 1 base and J by 5 bases, with 11 bases between them. CDR3 length equals 13 residues. CDR3 DNA sequence: TGCAGTGCTAGAGTGGCTAGCTGGGAGACCCAGTACTTC. It translates to CSARVASWETQYF.

This clonotype was recorded a few times. The chain carries TRBV24-1 and TRBJ2-1; D gene unclear. Germline values: CDR1 KGHDR, CDR2 SFDVKD. Deletions cut 1 base from V and 10 bases from J, with 7 bases between. The CDR3 length is 12 residues. The CDR3 reads CATSDFTPEQFF. The CDR3 DNA follows: TGTGCCACCAGTGATTTTACCCCCGAGCAGTTCTTC.

The chain carries TRBV29-1 and TRBJ2-2; D is perhaps TRBD1 (5 bases). Deletions cut 4 bases from V and 8 bases from J, with 8 bases between. The germline CDR1 and CDR2 sequences are SQVTM and ANQGSEA. The CDR3 is 11 residues long. In DNA form, the CDR3 reads TGCAGCGTTGCAACAGGAGGGGAGCTGTTTTTT. Amino acid sequence: CSVATGGELFF.

This clonotype has more than one count but fewer than ten. In DNA form, the CDR3 reads TGTGCCATCAGTGCACCTAACTATGGCTACACCTTC. Its protein is CAISAPNYGYTF. J is TRBJ1-2 and V is TRBV10-3; D is ambiguous. V dropped 4 bases and J dropped 0 bases, with 3 bases sitting between them. In germline, CDR1 is ENHRY, CDR2 SYGVKD. This CDR3 has 12 residues.

This clonotype was observed many times. This chain connects TRBV6-5 to TRBJ1-2; D remains ambiguous. Trimming removed 6 bases at V and 0 bases at J, with 8 bases between. The CDR3 has 13 residues. Germline-derived CDR1 and CDR2 are MNHEY and SVGAGI. The CDR3 DNA reads TGTGCCAGCAGGACAACGACTAACTATGGCTACACCTTC. Translating gives CASRTTTNYGYTF.

The rearrangement joins TRBV20-1 to TRBJ2-3; TRBD1 matches at 8 bases. Germline V gene sequence: CDR1 DFQATT, CDR2 SNEGSKA (reference sequence). With V trimmed by 5 bases and J by 2 bases, 15 bases remained unmatched. CDR3 length: 17 residues. In DNA, the CDR3 is TGCAGTGCTCCCGAGATAGGGACAGGACAATTCACAGATACGCAGTATTTT. Amino acid sequence: CSAPEIGTGQFTDTQYF.

A few counts support this clonotype. This chain uses TRBV9 with TRBJ1-2; 11 bases fit TRBD1. CDR1 SGDLS and CDR2 YYNGEE come from the germline V gene. This CDR3 region has 18 residues. J gave up 8 bases and V 3 bases, and 18 bases lay outside the gene matches. CDR3 amino acids: CASSAEIPGQGGLRGYTF. The CDR3 DNA reads as TGTGCCAGCAGCGCAGAAATTCCGGGACAGGGGGGGCTTCGCGGCTACACCTTC.

This chain joins TRBV5-1 and TRBJ2-2, with 7 bases aligning to TRBD1. The CDR3 is made up of 14 amino acids. V gave up 2 bases and J gave up 11 bases; unmatched junction bases: 9. In germline, CDR1 is SGHRS, CDR2 YFSETQ. The CDR3 here is CASSFAGTAAELFF. CDR3 bases: TGCGCCAGCAGCTTCGCCGGGACAGCCGCTGAGCTGTTTTTT.

The CDR3 region is CATSTGTGQGETQYF. In nucleotides, the CDR3 is TGTGCCACCAGCACAGGAACCGGACAGGGGGAGACCCAGTACTTC. This rearrangement joins TRBV24-1 to TRBJ2-5; 9 nucleotides agree with TRBD1. CDR3 size: 15 residues. The germline CDR1 and CDR2 sequences are KGHDR and SFDVKD. After removal of 7 bases from V and 5 bases from J, the junction contained 10 bases not matched to a gene.

This clonotype was seen more than once but under ten times. J is TRBJ2-7 and V is TRBV7-2; D is unresolved. Trimming pared 3 bases from V and 0 bases from J, leaving 12 bases between. Germline CDR1 is SGHTA and CDR2 is FQGNSA. This CDR3 has 15 residues. In DNA form, the CDR3 reads TGTGCCAGCAGCTTGAGATGGTCCAGCTCCTACGAGCAGTACTTC. Translated: CASSLRWSSSYEQYF.

The J gene is TRBJ2-7, the V gene TRBV20-1, with TRBD2 identical over 7 bases. The ends lost 2 bases at V and 3 bases at J; junction bases unmatched: 7. Germline CDR1 is DFQATT and CDR2 is SNEGSKA (reference sequence). The CDR3 contains 14 residues. CDR3 protein: CSARRTSGIYEQYF. For the CDR3, the DNA is TGCAGTGCTAGAAGGACCAGCGGGATCTACGAGCAGTACTTC.

The V call is TRBV5-6, the J call TRBJ1-1; TRBD1 matches 7 bases. V lost 7 bases to trimming and J lost 5 bases; unmatched junction nucleotides: 5. This CDR3 spans 12 amino acids. Looked up from germline, CDR1 is SGHDT and CDR2 is YYEEEE. The CDR3 reads CASGDRRTEAFF. Here the CDR3 DNA reads TGTGCCAGCGGGGACAGACGTACTGAAGCTTTCTTT.

The chain joins TRBV4-3 to TRBJ2-1, with D perhaps matching TRBD2 (6 bases). Germline CDR1 LGHNA, CDR2 YSLEER. The CDR3 has 16 amino acids. Trimming stripped 1 base from V and 10 bases from J, with 20 bases between. In DNA, the CDR3 is TGCGCCAGCAGCCAAGGGTGGCTAGCGAGAGCAAGCGAGCAGTTCTTC. It codes for CASSQGWLARASEQFF.

V and J are TRBV18 and TRBJ1-1; perhaps TRBD1 as D (5 bases). Germline V lookup: CDR1 KGHSH, CDR2 LQKENI. V lost 3 bases, J lost 4 bases, and 18 bases lay in between. The CDR3 is made up of 16 amino acids. CDR3 sequence: CASSPRGAAGFTEAFF. CDR3 bases: TGTGCCAGCTCACCTAGAGGGGCGGCAGGTTTCACTGAAGCTTTCTTT. Variable domain in full (rest from reference TRBV18 and TRBJ1-1): NAGVMQNPRHLVRRRGQEARLRCSPMKGHSHVYWYRQLPEEGLKFMVYLQKENIIDESGMPKERFSAEFPKEGPSILRIQQVVRGDSAAYFCASSPRGAAGFTEAFFGQGTRLTVV.

This rearrangement joins TRBV18 to TRBJ2-5, with 11 bases aligning to TRBD2. In germline, CDR1 is KGHSH, CDR2 LQKENI. The CDR3 totals 14 residues. Trimming removed 6 bases from V and 2 bases from J; junction bases left unmatched: 2. CDR3 in amino acids: CASSGLAAQETQYF. The CDR3 bases are TGTGCCAGCTCGGGACTAGCGGCGCAAGAGACCCAGTACTTC.

The chain links TRBV7-2 to TRBJ1-2, with D possibly being TRBD1 (6 bases). With 7 bases removed from V and 4 bases from J, the gap between germline ends came to 19 bases. CDR1 SGHTA and CDR2 FQGNSA come from the germline V gene. This CDR3 contains 15 residues. The CDR3 protein is CASTSYGGEFYGYTF. The CDR3 nucleotides are TGTGCCAGCACCTCTTACGGGGGCGAGTTCTATGGCTACACCTTC.

This clonotype was counted a few times. The chain recombines TRBV24-1 with TRBJ2-2; D uncertain. From germline, CDR1 is KGHDR and CDR2 SFDVKD. The CDR3 runs 15 residues. V lost 2 bases and J 2 bases, leaving 8 bases between the germline ends. The CDR3 spells CATSDSTRNTGELFF. Here the CDR3 DNA reads TGTGCCACCAGTGATTCGACACGAAACACCGGGGAGCTGTTTTTT.

The rearrangement uses TRBV10-3 and TRBJ1-1, with 8 positions matching TRBD1. Per the germline V gene, CDR1 is ENHRY and CDR2 is SYGVKD. The CDR3 loop spans 15 amino acids. V gave up 5 bases and J gave up 3 bases; unmatched junction bases: 8. This chain's CDR3 is CAISKGQARDTEAFF. DNA of the CDR3: TGTGCCATCAGTAAGGGACAGGCAAGGGACACTGAAGCTTTCTTT.

This clonotype was detected only a few times. The CDR3 is CASSGGTLQFF. The DNA for the CDR3 is TGTGCCAGCAGTGGGGGGACGCTTCAGTTCTTC. The V gene is TRBV2, the J gene TRBJ2-1; D tentatively fits TRBD1 or TRBD2 (5 bases each). This CDR3 contains 11 residues. The germline V and J ends were trimmed by 4 bases and 13 bases, with 11 bases remaining between them. Germline CDR1 SNHLY, CDR2 FYNNEI.

The chain uses TRBV15 and TRBJ2-1, with TRBD2 identical over 7 bases. After removal of 2 bases from V and 6 bases from J, the junction contained 1 base not matched to a gene. From germline, CDR1 is LNHNV and CDR2 YYDKDF (reference sequence). The CDR3 runs to 13 residues. For the CDR3, the DNA is TGTGCCACCAGCAGATGGGGGGGCAATGAGCAGTTCTTC. Amino acid sequence: CATSRWGGNEQFF.

The V and J genes are TRBV9 and TRBJ2-1, with 8 bases identical to TRBD2. V shed 0 bases and J 7 bases; nucleotides not matched to a gene: 6. This CDR3 has 15 amino acids. Germline assignment: CDR1 SGDLS and CDR2 YYNGEE. For the CDR3, the DNA is TGTGCCAGCAGCGTAGGTCCCAAGCGGGGGAATGAGCAGTTCTTC. It encodes CASSVGPKRGNEQFF.

The chain recombines TRBV5-1 with TRBJ2-1; 15 bases align to TRBD2. With 0 bases clipped from V and 3 bases from J, the junction kept 10 bases outside the gene matches. Germline CDR1 is SGHRS and CDR2 is YFSETQ. The CDR3 loop spans 20 amino acids. The CDR3 nucleotides read TGCGCCAGCAGCTTGGGCCCGCCGGGACTAGCGGGGGGCCGCTACAATGAGCAGTTCTTC. Encoded protein: CASSLGPPGLAGGRYNEQFF.